This is a list of T cell receptor beta chains from one sample in a study of blood T cell repertoires in COVID-19. The table came from immunoSEQ multiplex PCR; TCRdb's copy has only in-frame clones and leaves some out. The repertoire holds some 240,000 clones, with about 80% as singletons. The sequenced sample was peripheral blood. The receptors were sampled from a woman of 80 years or more with acute or convalescent COVID-19. The CDR3 runs from the conserved cysteine through the conserved F or W. Each record gives: J gene, clone size, V gene, D gene, CDR3 length, CDR3 protein, CDR3 DNA. The D gene is left open where the match is weak. Clone size appears in some rows only: once, few, many, or a class for an expanded clone.

J: TRBJ2-3; size: -; V: TRBV3-1/TRBV3-2; D: -; length: 17; CDR3: CASSQDGKPRNTDTQYF; DNA: TGTGCCAGCAGCCAAGACGGGAAACCTCGAAACACAGATACGCAGTATTTT
J: TRBJ1-1; size: -; V: TRBV4-2; D: -; length: 13; CDR3: CASSQVSGTEAFF; DNA: TGTGCCAGCAGCCAAGTCTCGGGCACTGAAGCTTTCTTT
J: TRBJ1-6; size: -; V: TRBV7-9; D: -; length: 13; CDR3: CASSVSGDSPLHF; DNA: TGTGCCAGCAGCGTATCGGGGGATTCACCCCTCCACTTT
J: TRBJ2-7; size: once; V: TRBV5-1; D: -; length: 12; CDR3: CASQDRTYEQYF; DNA: TGCGCCAGCCAAGACAGAACCTACGAGCAGTACTTC
J: TRBJ1-6; size: few; V: TRBV7-9; D: TRBD1; length: 13; CDR3: CASSTGTGSPLHF; DNA: TGTGCCAGCAGCACCGGGACAGGCTCACCCCTCCACTTT
J: TRBJ1-6; size: once; V: TRBV6-5; D: -; length: 14; CDR3: CASSYGQPNSPLHF; DNA: TGTGCCAGCAGTTACGGACAGCCGAATTCACCCCTCCACTTT
J: TRBJ2-7; size: -; V: TRBV5-1; D: -; length: 13; CDR3: CASSLDQHYEQYF; DNA: TGCGCCAGCAGCTTGGATCAACACTACGAGCAGTACTTC
J: TRBJ2-1; size: -; V: TRBV6-1; D: TRBD2; length: 17; CDR3: CASSEEGRGAPYNEQFF; DNA: TGTGCCAGCAGTGAAGAAGGGCGGGGGGCCCCCTACAATGAGCAGTTCTTC
J: TRBJ2-7; size: -; V: TRBV18; D: -; length: 13; CDR3: CASSPTEAYEQYF; DNA: TGTGCCAGCTCACCAACAGAAGCCTACGAGCAGTACTTC
J: TRBJ2-1; size: few; V: TRBV5-8; D: TRBD2; length: 16; CDR3: CASSRSIAGVINEQFF; DNA: TGTGCCAGCAGCCGCTCCATAGCGGGGGTGATCAATGAGCAGTTCTTC
J: TRBJ2-3; size: -; V: TRBV2; D: -; length: 13; CDR3: CASGRRNTDTQYF; DNA: TGTGCCAGCGGCCGCCGAAACACAGATACGCAGTATTTT
J: TRBJ1-1; size: many; V: TRBV12-3/TRBV12-4; D: TRBD1; length: 12; CDR3: CASSQDRGGAFF; DNA: TGTGCCAGCAGCCAGGACAGGGGAGGAGCTTTCTTT
J: TRBJ1-5; size: -; V: TRBV18; D: TRBD1; length: 15; CDR3: CASSSGGGAYQPQHF; DNA: TGTGCCAGCTCCAGCGGAGGGGGCGCGTATCAGCCCCAGCATTTT
J: TRBJ1-5; size: -; V: TRBV19; D: TRBD1; length: 16; CDR3: CASSIRGRGSNQPQHF; DNA: TGTGCCAGTAGTATAAGGGGCAGGGGGAGCAATCAGCCCCAGCATTTT
J: TRBJ1-3; size: -; V: TRBV28; D: -; length: 17; CDR3: CASTEPGPGTLRNTIYF; DNA: TGTGCCAGCACCGAACCCGGCCCCGGGACACTCCGAAACACCATATATTTT
J: TRBJ2-3; size: -; V: TRBV10-3; D: -; length: 16; CDR3: CAISPNSGGSTDTQYF; DNA: TGTGCCATCAGTCCCAATAGTGGCGGTAGCACAGATACGCAGTATTTT
J: TRBJ2-5; size: -; V: TRBV3-1/TRBV3-2; D: -; length: 13; CDR3: CASTGVGSETQYF; DNA: TGTGCCAGCACGGGGGTGGGTAGTGAGACCCAGTACTTC
J: TRBJ1-5; size: -; V: TRBV18; D: -; length: 17; CDR3: CASSPSVGGVSNQPQHF; DNA: TGTGCCAGCTCACCCTCGGTGGGGGGGGTTAGCAATCAGCCCCAGCATTTT
J: TRBJ1-5; size: -; V: TRBV18; D: -; length: 14; CDR3: CASSPVGRVQPQHF; DNA: TGTGCCAGCTCACCAGTAGGGAGGGTTCAGCCCCAGCATTTT
J: TRBJ1-3; size: -; V: TRBV5-8; D: -; length: 12; CDR3: CASSPTGNTIYF; DNA: TGTGCCAGCAGCCCCACCGGGAACACCATATATTTT
J: TRBJ2-1; size: -; V: TRBV5-4; D: TRBD2; length: 16; CDR3: CASSRRERGSYNEQFF; DNA: TGTGCCAGCAGCCGGAGGGAGCGGGGCTCCTACAATGAGCAGTTCTTC
J: TRBJ2-7; size: -; V: TRBV6-6; D: TRBD1; length: 17; CDR3: CASSRSPGQSLPYEQYF; DNA: TGTGCCAGCAGTAGATCTCCGGGACAGAGCCTACCCTACGAGCAGTACTTC
J: TRBJ1-5; size: -; V: TRBV6-5; D: -; length: 15; CDR3: CASKKTGLENQPQHF; DNA: TGTGCCAGCAAAAAAACAGGGTTGGAGAATCAGCCCCAGCATTTT
J: TRBJ2-7; size: -; V: TRBV11-2; D: TRBD2; length: 14; CDR3: CASSTGLASRWQYF; DNA: TGTGCCAGCAGCACGGGACTAGCGTCTCGATGGCAGTACTTC
J: TRBJ1-2; size: -; V: TRBV3-1/TRBV3-2; D: TRBD1; length: 17; CDR3: CASSHGTGSGTNYGYTF; DNA: TGTGCCAGCAGCCATGGGACAGGGTCAGGGACTAACTATGGCTACACCTTC
J: TRBJ2-2; size: -; V: TRBV12-3/TRBV12-4; D: -; length: 13; CDR3: CASTRQGTGELFF; DNA: TGTGCCAGCACCAGGCAGGGGACAGGGGAGCTGTTTTTT
J: TRBJ2-3; size: -; V: TRBV7-2; D: TRBD2; length: 14; CDR3: CASSSSGGTDTQYF; DNA: TGTGCCAGCAGTTCGAGCGGGGGGACAGATACGCAGTATTTT
J: TRBJ1-5; size: -; V: TRBV19; D: -; length: 13; CDR3: CASSTRLYQPQHF; DNA: TGTGCCAGTAGTACTAGATTGTATCAGCCCCAGCATTTT
J: TRBJ1-5; size: -; V: TRBV6-5; D: -; length: 14; CDR3: CASSSRGAPQPQHF; DNA: TGTGCCAGCAGTTCCCGGGGGGCGCCCCAGCCCCAGCATTTT
J: TRBJ2-2; size: few; V: TRBV5-1; D: TRBD1; length: 17; CDR3: CASSLKGAVVGTGELFF; DNA: TGCGCCAGCAGCTTGAAGGGGGCAGTAGTAGGCACCGGGGAGCTGTTTTTT
J: TRBJ2-3; size: -; V: TRBV7-9; D: TRBD2; length: 15; CDR3: CASSLPGGLTDTQYF; DNA: TGTGCCAGCAGCTTACCGGGGGGGCTCACAGATACGCAGTATTTT
J: TRBJ1-2; size: -; V: TRBV20-1; D: -; length: 11; CDR3: CSVEGGYGYTF; DNA: TGCAGTGTCGAAGGGGGCTATGGCTACACCTTC
J: TRBJ2-5; size: -; V: TRBV7-9; D: -; length: 15; CDR3: CASSLAGGNQETQYF; DNA: TGTGCCAGCAGCTTAGCGGGGGGAAACCAAGAGACCCAGTACTTC
J: TRBJ1-2; size: once; V: TRBV6-6; D: TRBD1; length: 14; CDR3: CASSYTGTGYGYTF; DNA: TGTGCCAGCAGTTACACCGGGACAGGCTATGGCTACACCTTC
J: TRBJ1-1; size: -; V: TRBV3-1/TRBV3-2; D: TRBD1; length: 14; CDR3: CASRPDREVTEAFF; DNA: TGTGCCAGCAGGCCGGACAGGGAGGTCACTGAAGCTTTCTTT
J: TRBJ1-6; size: -; V: TRBV7-2; D: -; length: 18; CDR3: CASSLETRGFSYNSPLHF; DNA: TGTGCCAGCAGCTTAGAGACGCGAGGGTTCTCCTATAATTCACCCCTCCACTTT
J: TRBJ2-2; size: -; V: TRBV10-3; D: TRBD2; length: 17; CDR3: CAISALLAGENTGELFF; DNA: TGTGCCATCAGTGCTTTGCTAGCGGGGGAGAACACCGGGGAGCTGTTTTTT
J: TRBJ1-1; size: -; V: TRBV5-1; D: -; length: 15; CDR3: CASSSNRVGNTEAFF; DNA: TGCGCCAGCAGCTCAAACAGGGTCGGGAACACTGAAGCTTTCTTT